This TCR beta chain is from a study of T-cell memory formation after mild COVID-19. Study information: Clusters were largely donor specific.

V lost 4 bases, J lost 12 bases, and 12 bases lay in between. Germline V gives CDR1 SNHLY, CDR2 FYNNEI. The CDR3 runs to 11 residues. This clonotype has just a few counts. TCR alpha and TCR beta cDNA libraries carrying sample barcodes and UMIs were produced by 5'RACE using constant-segment primers. TCRdb re-derived calls from the 5' RACE reads in MiXCR, one entry per CDR3 protein. The table has roughly 250,000 distinct CDR3 sequences, over 15% seen once. V is TRBV2 and J is TRBJ1-1; D might be TRBD1 (5 bases). The TCR originated in a man aged 18 to 29 who had mild COVID-19 (a few samples of this study predate the infection). Cell type and time point are not known. The sequencing sample was made of PBMCs or a T cell subset sorted from them (not recorded which). The CDR3 reads CASSGGRWTFF. The CDR3 DNA is TGTGCCAGCAGTGGGGGACGATGGACTTTCTTT.